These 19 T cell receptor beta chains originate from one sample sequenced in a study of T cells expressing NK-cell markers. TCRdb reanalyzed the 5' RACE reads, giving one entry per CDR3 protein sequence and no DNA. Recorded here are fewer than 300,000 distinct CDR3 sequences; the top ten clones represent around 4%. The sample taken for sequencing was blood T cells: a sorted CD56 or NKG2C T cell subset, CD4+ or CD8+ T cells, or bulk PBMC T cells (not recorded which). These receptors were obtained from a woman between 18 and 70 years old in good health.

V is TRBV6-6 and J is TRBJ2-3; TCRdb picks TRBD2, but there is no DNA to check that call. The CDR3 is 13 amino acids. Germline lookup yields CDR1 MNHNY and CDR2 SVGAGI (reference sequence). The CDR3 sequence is CASIASGTDTQYF.

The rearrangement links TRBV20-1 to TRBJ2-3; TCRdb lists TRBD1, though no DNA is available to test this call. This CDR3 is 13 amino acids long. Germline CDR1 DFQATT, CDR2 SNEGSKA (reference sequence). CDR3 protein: CSARDGGPDTQYF.

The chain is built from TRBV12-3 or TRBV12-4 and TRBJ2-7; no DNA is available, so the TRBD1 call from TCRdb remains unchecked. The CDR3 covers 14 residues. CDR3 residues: CASSTGQVSYEQYF.

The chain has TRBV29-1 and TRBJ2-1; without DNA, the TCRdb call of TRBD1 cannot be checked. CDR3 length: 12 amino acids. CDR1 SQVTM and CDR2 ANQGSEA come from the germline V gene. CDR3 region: CSVVVGLNEQFF.

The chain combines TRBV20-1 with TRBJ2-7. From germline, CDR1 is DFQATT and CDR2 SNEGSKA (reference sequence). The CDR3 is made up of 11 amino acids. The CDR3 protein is CSARVLSEQYF.

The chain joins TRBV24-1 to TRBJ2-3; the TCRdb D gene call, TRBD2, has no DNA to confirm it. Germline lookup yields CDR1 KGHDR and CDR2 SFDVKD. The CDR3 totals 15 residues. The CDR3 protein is CATSDPRVGGDTQYF.

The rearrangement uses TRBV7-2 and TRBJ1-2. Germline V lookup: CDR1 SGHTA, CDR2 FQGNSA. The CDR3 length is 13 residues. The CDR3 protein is CASSLGIRYGYTF.

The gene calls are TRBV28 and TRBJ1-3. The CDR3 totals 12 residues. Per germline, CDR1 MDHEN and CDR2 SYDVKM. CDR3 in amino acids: CASSPSGNTIYF.

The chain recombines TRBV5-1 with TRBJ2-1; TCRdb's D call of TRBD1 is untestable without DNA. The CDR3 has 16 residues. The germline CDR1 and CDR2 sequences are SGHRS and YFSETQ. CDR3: CASSTLGQGNLNEQFF.

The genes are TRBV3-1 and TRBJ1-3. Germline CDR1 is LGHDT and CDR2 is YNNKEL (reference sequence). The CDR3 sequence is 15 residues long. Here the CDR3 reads CASSQATVSGNTIYF. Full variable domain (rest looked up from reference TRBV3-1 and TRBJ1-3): DTAVSQTPKYLVTQMGNDKSIKCEQNLGHDTMYWYKQDSKKFLKIMFSYNNKELIINETVPNRFSPKSPDKAHLNLHINSLELGDSAVYFCASSQATVSGNTIYFGEGSWLTVV.

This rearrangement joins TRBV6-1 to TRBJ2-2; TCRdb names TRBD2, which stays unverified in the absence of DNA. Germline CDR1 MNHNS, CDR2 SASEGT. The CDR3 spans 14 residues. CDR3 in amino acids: CASRPGTSLGELFF.

The CDR3: CSVGGGGGNTIYF. The chain combines TRBV29-1 with TRBJ1-3; the TCRdb D gene call, TRBD1, has no DNA to confirm it. The germline CDR1 and CDR2 sequences are SQVTM and ANQGSEA. This CDR3 is 13 amino acids long.

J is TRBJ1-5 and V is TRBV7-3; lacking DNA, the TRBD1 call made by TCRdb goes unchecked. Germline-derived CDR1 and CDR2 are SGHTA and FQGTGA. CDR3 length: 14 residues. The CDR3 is CASSPQGSNQPQHF.

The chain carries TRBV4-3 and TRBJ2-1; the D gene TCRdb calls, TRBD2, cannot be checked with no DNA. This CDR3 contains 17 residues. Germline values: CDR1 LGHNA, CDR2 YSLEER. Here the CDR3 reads CASSQGTSGGAYNEQFF.

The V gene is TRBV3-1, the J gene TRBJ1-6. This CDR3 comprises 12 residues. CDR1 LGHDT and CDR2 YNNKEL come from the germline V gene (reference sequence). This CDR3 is CASSQADSPLHF.

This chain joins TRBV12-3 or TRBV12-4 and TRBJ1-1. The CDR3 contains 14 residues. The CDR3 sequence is CASSLMIVPQEAFF.

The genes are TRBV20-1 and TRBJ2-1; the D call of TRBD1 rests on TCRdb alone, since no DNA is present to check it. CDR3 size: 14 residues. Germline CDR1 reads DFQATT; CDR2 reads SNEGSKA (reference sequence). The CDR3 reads CSARDHGQYNEQFF.

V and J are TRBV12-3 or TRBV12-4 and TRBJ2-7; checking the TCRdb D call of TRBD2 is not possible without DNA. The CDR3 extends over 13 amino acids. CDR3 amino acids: CASSLGRGYEQYF.

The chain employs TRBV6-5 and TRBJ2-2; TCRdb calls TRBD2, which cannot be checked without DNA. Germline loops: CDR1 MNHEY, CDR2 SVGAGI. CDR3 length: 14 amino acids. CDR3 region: CASSYEGTTGELFF.